The present TCR beta chain was sequenced within a study of cytomegalovirus exposure and HLA in healthy donors. Study findings and constraints: A missense DCLRE1C variant was associated with V- and J-gene trimming of TCR beta chains in a later analysis, and an independent cohort replicated the association. Earlier findings revealed that most TCR beta V segments proved productive either about 87% or about 30% of the time. Indistinguishable V segments such as TRBV6-2 and TRBV6-3 were excluded. The classifier was said to identify cytomegalovirus status with high specificity and sensitivity.

The PCR used 60 Vbeta and 13 Jbeta primers. Clones were read by immunoSEQ multiplex PCR, and TCRdb kept only the in-frame ones, dropping some. The table shows about 150,000 clones, with about 66% occurring only once. On this clone: Its specificity is not known.

CDR3 length: 15 amino acids. The V end lost 0 bases, the J end lost 0 bases, and 10 bases lay between the germline ends. Germline loops: CDR1 SGHNT, CDR2 YYREEE (reference sequence). Sequencing input: PBMCs. The clonotype was recovered from a human donor in good health. The chain couples TRBV5-4 to TRBJ2-7; TRBD2 might be the D (6 bases). CDR3 sequence (DNA): TGTGCCAGCAGCTTGGGCGGGACTGCCTCCTACGAGCAGTACTTC. Encoded protein: CASSLGGTASYEQYF.